These T cell receptor beta chains were read from a single sample in a study of CD4 T cells in relation to SARS-CoV-2 and coronaviruses. Here immunoSEQ multiplex PCR was the method, and the copy in TCRdb shows in-frame clones only, minus some. This table has under 25,000 clones, roughly 78% appearing once. No antigen has been identified for these receptors. Sample: CD4+ T cells from PBMCs, cultured in vitro. The receptors were sampled from a human donor in good health. CDR3s include the opening cysteine and the closing phenylalanine or tryptophan. D genes are given only for firm matches. Size is omitted from some rows. Given values are once, few, many or a class for expanded clones.

j_call | d_call | v_call | clone_size | cdr3_nt | cdr3_aa
TRBJ2-5 | - | TRBV18 | - | TGTGCCAGCTCATCAAGAGGGGAGACTGTGGTCCTAGAGACCCAGTACTTC | CASSSRGETVVLETQYF
TRBJ2-5 | TRBD1 | TRBV5-4 | once | TGTGCCAGCAGCCAGGGACAGGAGGAGACCCAGTACTTC | CASSQGQEETQYF
TRBJ2-1 | TRBD1 | TRBV6-1 | - | TGTGCCAGCAGTGAAGTGGCCCGACAGGGTGACAATGAGCAGTTCTTC | CASSEVARQGDNEQFF
TRBJ2-1 | - | TRBV14 | - | TGTGCCAGCAGCCAACCCACCCACAAGCAGTTCTTC | CASSQPTHKQFF
TRBJ2-1 | - | TRBV3-1/TRBV3-2 | - | TGTGCCAGCAGCCAAGAGTCGGTGGGAATGCATGAGCAGTTCTTC | CASSQESVGMHEQFF
TRBJ2-1 | - | TRBV20-1 | once | TGCAGTGCACAGAAAAACGGTGTGCAGTTCTTC | CSAQKNGVQFF
TRBJ2-7 | TRBD1 | TRBV24-1 | - | TGTGCCACCAGTGACGGACAGGGTCCCGAGCAGTACTTC | CATSDGQGPEQYF
TRBJ2-1 | TRBD2 | TRBV19 | - | TGTGCCAGTAGTATTCAGCGGGAGCCCAATGAGCAGTTCTTC | CASSIQREPNEQFF
TRBJ2-1 | TRBD2 | TRBV6-4 | few | TGTGCCAGCAGCGTCTTAGCGGGAGGGCCCAATGAGCAGTTCTTC | CASSVLAGGPNEQFF
TRBJ2-3 | TRBD2 | TRBV4-2 | few | TGTGCCAGCAGCCAAGTTCGTAGGGCTAGCGGGAGGGCGGGCACAGATACGCAGTATTTT | CASSQVRRASGRAGTDTQYF
TRBJ1-2 | - | TRBV6-5 | - | TGTGCCAGCAGTTACCATGGGGGGCGTGATGGCTACACCTTC | CASSYHGGRDGYTF
TRBJ2-1 | - | TRBV6-4 | - | TGTGCCAGCAGACCGGGACCCACTCCCGGTGAGCAGTTCTTC | CASRPGPTPGEQFF
TRBJ2-1 | - | TRBV5-1 | - | TGCGCCAGCAGCCTCGACTGGAACAATGAGCAGTTCTTC | CASSLDWNNEQFF
TRBJ2-2 | - | TRBV4-2 | - | TGTGCCAGCAGCCAAGCCTTGGGGGGCCCCGGGGAGCTGTTTTTT | CASSQALGGPGELFF
TRBJ2-1 | TRBD2 | TRBV18 | - | TGTGCCAGCTCACCTCCAGGGCGGGAGGTCTACAATGAGCAGTTCTTC | CASSPPGREVYNEQFF
TRBJ2-4 | - | TRBV3-1/TRBV3-2 | - | TGTGCCAGCAGCCAAGCACAGACGCAAAGAAACATTCAGTACTTC | CASSQAQTQRNIQYF
TRBJ1-1 | - | TRBV12-3/TRBV12-4 | few | TGTGCCAGCAGTCCGACAGGGAACACTGAAGCTTTCTTT | CASSPTGNTEAFF
TRBJ2-1 | TRBD1 | TRBV2 | - | TGTGCCAGCGGACAGGAGAGGGACAATGAGCAGTTCTTC | CASGQERDNEQFF
TRBJ1-6 | - | TRBV27 | - | TGTGCCAGCAATCGCGGGCGGCTAGACCATTCACCCCTCCACTTT | CASNRGRLDHSPLHF
TRBJ1-4 | TRBD1 | TRBV2 | - | TGTGCCAGCCGGACAGGGGGGGAAAAACTGTTTTTT | CASRTGGEKLFF
TRBJ2-3 | - | TRBV6-5 | - | TGTGCCAGCAGACAGGGTGGGAACTTGGCGGATACGCAGTATTTT | CASRQGGNLADTQYF
TRBJ1-1 | TRBD1 | TRBV24-1 | - | TGTGCCACCAGTGATCCGGGACAGGGGAACACTGAAGCTTTCTTT | CATSDPGQGNTEAFF
TRBJ2-7 | TRBD2 | TRBV5-6 | - | TGTGCCAGCAGCTTGGGGTCTAGCGGCCGAGCCTACGAGCAGTACTTC | CASSLGSSGRAYEQYF
TRBJ2-3 | TRBD2 | TRBV28 | - | TGTGCCAGCAGTTTTCGGCTAGCGGGAGGGATCTCCATTAGCACAGATACGCAGTATTTT | CASSFRLAGGISISTDTQYF
TRBJ2-5 | - | TRBV4-1 | - | TGCGCCAGCAGCCAGACGGGACTGTTCCAAGAGACCCAGTACTTC | CASSQTGLFQETQYF
TRBJ2-7 | TRBD2 | TRBV3-1/TRBV3-2 | once | TGTGCCAGCAGCCCCCGGACTAGCGGGAGCGAGACCTACGAGCAGTACTTC | CASSPRTSGSETYEQYF
TRBJ2-7 | TRBD1 | TRBV10-1 | - | TGCGCCAGCAGTGGTACGACAGGGGGAACCGAGCAGTACTTC | CASSGTTGGTEQYF
TRBJ1-2 | - | TRBV18 | - | TGTGCCAGCTCACGGAGGGAAGTGAATGGCTACACCTTC | CASSRREVNGYTF
TRBJ2-7 | TRBD2 | TRBV27 | - | TGTGCCAGCTTTGATCCCGGGGCTAGCGGGAGGGCCGGCTACGAGCAGTACTTC | CASFDPGASGRAGYEQYF
TRBJ2-2 | - | TRBV19 | few | TGTGCCAGTAGTATGGGAGGGGGCGTTGGGACCGGGGAGCTGTTTTTT | CASSMGGGVGTGELFF
TRBJ2-7 | - | TRBV12-3/TRBV12-4 | - | TGTGCCAGCAGTAGGCAGGGCTACGAGCAGTACTTC | CASSRQGYEQYF
TRBJ1-5 | - | TRBV7-8 | - | TGTGCCAGCAGCAGATACCGGGACACCTATCAGCCCCAGCATTTT | CASSRYRDTYQPQHF
TRBJ1-5 | - | TRBV5-6 | few | TGTGCCAGCAGCTTGGTGGCAGGGGCAACAAATCAGCCCCAGCATTTT | CASSLVAGATNQPQHF
TRBJ2-4 | TRBD1 | TRBV28 | - | TGTGCCAGCAGTTTCTCTTACGAGGGACAGGGGGGTTTATTAGCCAAAAACATTCAGTACTTC | CASSFSYEGQGGLLAKNIQYF
TRBJ1-6 | - | TRBV6-1 | - | TGTGCCAGCAGTGACAGATGGCGGAATTCACCCCTCCACTTT | CASSDRWRNSPLHF
TRBJ2-4 | - | TRBV6-5 | - | TGTGCCAGCAGTATCGGACAGAACTCCAAAAACATTCAGTACTTC | CASSIGQNSKNIQYF
TRBJ2-7 | TRBD1 | TRBV9 | few | TGTGCCAGCAGCCCGGTACCGGGACAGGGAATCTACGAGCAGTACTTC | CASSPVPGQGIYEQYF
TRBJ1-2 | - | TRBV12-3/TRBV12-4 | few | TGTGCCAGCAGGTCCGGGGGAGGCTATGGCTACACCTTC | CASRSGGGYGYTF
TRBJ2-1 | TRBD2 | TRBV5-1 | - | TGCGCCAGCAGCCGCGACGAGGCGGGAGGAGTAGATGAGCAGTTCTTC | CASSRDEAGGVDEQFF
TRBJ2-5 | TRBD2 | TRBV11-3 | - | TGTGCCAGCAGCTTAGGGACTAGCGGACAAGAGACCCAGTACTTC | CASSLGTSGQETQYF
TRBJ1-1 | - | TRBV14 | - | TGTGCCAGCAGCCAAGTGAGGCAGAGTGAAGCTTTCTTT | CASSQVRQSEAFF
TRBJ1-3 | TRBD1 | TRBV5-6 | once | TGTGCCAGCAGCTTGCAGACAGGGTCGATCTCTGGAAACACCATATATTTT | CASSLQTGSISGNTIYF
TRBJ2-3 | TRBD2 | TRBV9 | - | TGTGCCAGCAGCGTCCCAGCGGGAGCAGCTGATACGCAGTATTTT | CASSVPAGAADTQYF
TRBJ2-7 | - | TRBV28 | few | TGTGCCAGCCAGGGCCCCCTCGGCGAGCAGTACTTC | CASQGPLGEQYF
TRBJ2-1 | TRBD2 | TRBV7-9 | - | TGTGCCAGCAGCAGTAACCCAGGGAGACTAGCGGGAGGGCCATCAAATGAGCAGTTCTTC | CASSSNPGRLAGGPSNEQFF
TRBJ1-2 | - | TRBV9 | - | TGTGCCAGCAGCGTAGAGGGCGAAGGCTACACCTTC | CASSVEGEGYTF
TRBJ1-2 | - | TRBV7-9 | once | TGTGCCAGCAGCTTAACATGGTCTGGCTACACCTTC | CASSLTWSGYTF
TRBJ2-5 | - | TRBV7-2 | - | TGTGCCAGCGTGGAGACCCAGTACTTC | CASVETQYF
TRBJ1-2 | TRBD1 | TRBV2 | once | TGTGCCAGCAGACCCGGGACAGGGGACTATGGCTACACCTTC | CASRPGTGDYGYTF
TRBJ1-3 | - | TRBV5-6 | few | TGTGCCAGCAGCCCGGCCATTGTCCAGGGAATGGGGTACACCATATATTTT | CASSPAIVQGMGYTIYF
TRBJ1-2 | - | TRBV7-9 | - | TGTGCCAGCAGCAACAGCGGCTACACCTTC | CASSNSGYTF
TRBJ2-1 | TRBD2 | TRBV4-1 | - | TGCGCCAGCAGCTATATAGCGGGAGAACCCTACAATGAGCAGTTCTTC | CASSYIAGEPYNEQFF
TRBJ2-3 | TRBD1 | TRBV2 | - | TGTGCCACCCATCAGGACAGGGGGCTAACAGATACGCAGTATTTT | CATHQDRGLTDTQYF